Listed below are T cell receptor beta chains from one sample, sequenced in a study of beta chain features in type 1 diabetes. Generated by immunoSEQ multiplex PCR, the TCRdb table keeps only in-frame clones and is missing some. The table includes around 280,000 clones, over 12% detected once. Sequencing was carried out using naive CD4+ T cells from blood. These receptor sequences come from a man aged 18-30 years with type 1 diabetes. CDR3s include the opening cysteine and the closing phenylalanine or tryptophan.

J | V | CDR3
TRBJ1-1 | TRBV7-8 | CASSVSPGQMNTEAFF
TRBJ2-1 | TRBV23-1 | CASSQSREGLRSFF
TRBJ2-6 | TRBV9 | CASSDTGGAGANVLTF
TRBJ2-1 | TRBV7-2 | CASSLRYEQFF
TRBJ1-1 | TRBV9 | CASSGTGLPTEAFF
TRBJ2-4 | TRBV11-2 | CASSWQAGDIQYF
TRBJ1-1 | TRBV7-9 | CASRMTGSSPTEAFF
TRBJ2-5 | TRBV29-1 | CSASGQIKETQYF
TRBJ1-3 | TRBV18 | CASSPSGLASGRGNTIYF
TRBJ2-7 | TRBV2 | CASSALHTHEQYF
TRBJ1-5 | TRBV28 | CASRGGRQPQHF
TRBJ2-1 | TRBV18 | CASSPPSHNEQFF
TRBJ2-7 | TRBV30 | CAWSSTSYLRTGSYEQYF
TRBJ2-1 | TRBV9 | CASSVSSGDWDEQFF
TRBJ2-2 | TRBV30 | CAWRGLANTGELFF
TRBJ1-2 | TRBV19 | CASSPGGYGYTF
TRBJ1-2 | TRBV9 | CASSAEDRGGGYTF
TRBJ1-5 | TRBV28 | CASSLADRANQPQHF
TRBJ1-1 | TRBV12-5 | CASGQMNTEAFF
TRBJ2-3 | TRBV25-1 | CASSDNRGADTQYF
TRBJ2-1 | TRBV7-2 | CASSLGGRAPNNEQFF
TRBJ2-3 | TRBV5-1 | CASSPGGPGDTQYF
TRBJ2-7 | TRBV7-2 | CASSLVRSEIPIEQYF
TRBJ2-7 | TRBV5-6 | CASSYLGQTYEQYF
TRBJ2-2 | TRBV7-2 | CASSGRTGELFF
TRBJ2-7 | TRBV5-1 | CASSLVGQGTSYEQYF
TRBJ2-5 | TRBV21-1 | CASSNGPGQDNQETQYF
TRBJ1-1 | TRBV7-2 | CASSYRAMNTEAFF